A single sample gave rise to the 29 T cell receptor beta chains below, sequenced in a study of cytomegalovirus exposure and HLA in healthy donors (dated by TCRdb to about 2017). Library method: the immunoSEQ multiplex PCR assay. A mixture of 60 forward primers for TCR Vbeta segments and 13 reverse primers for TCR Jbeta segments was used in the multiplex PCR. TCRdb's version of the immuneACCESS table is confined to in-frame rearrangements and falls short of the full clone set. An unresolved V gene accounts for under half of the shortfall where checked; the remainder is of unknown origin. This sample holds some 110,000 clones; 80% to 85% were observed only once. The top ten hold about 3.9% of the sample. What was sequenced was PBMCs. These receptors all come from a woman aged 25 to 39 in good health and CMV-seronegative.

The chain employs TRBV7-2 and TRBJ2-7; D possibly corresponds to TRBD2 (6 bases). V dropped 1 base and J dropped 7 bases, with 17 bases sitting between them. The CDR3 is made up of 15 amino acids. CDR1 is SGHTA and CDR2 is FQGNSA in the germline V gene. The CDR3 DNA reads TGTGCCAGCAGCTTAGTGTCAACTAGCAACTCGGAGCAGTACTTC. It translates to CASSLVSTSNSEQYF.

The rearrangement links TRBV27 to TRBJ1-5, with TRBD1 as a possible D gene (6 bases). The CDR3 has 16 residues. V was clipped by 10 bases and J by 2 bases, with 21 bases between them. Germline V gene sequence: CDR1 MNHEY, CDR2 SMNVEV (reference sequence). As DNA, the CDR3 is TGTGCCACCAGACCCGCTCTTAAGGGGGGCAATCAGCCCCAGCATTTT. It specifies CATRPALKGGNQPQHF.

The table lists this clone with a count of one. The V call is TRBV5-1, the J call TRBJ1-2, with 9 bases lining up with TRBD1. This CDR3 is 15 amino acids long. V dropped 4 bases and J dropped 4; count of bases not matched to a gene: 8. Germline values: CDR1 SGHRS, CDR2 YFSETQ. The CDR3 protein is CASSPGTGSGYGYTF. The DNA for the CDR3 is TGCGCCAGCAGCCCCGGGACAGGGTCGGGCTATGGCTACACCTTC.

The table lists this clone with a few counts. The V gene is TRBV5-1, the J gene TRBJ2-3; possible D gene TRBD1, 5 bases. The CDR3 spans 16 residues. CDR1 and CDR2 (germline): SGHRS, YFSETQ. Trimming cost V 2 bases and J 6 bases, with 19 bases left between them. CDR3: CASSFGSGINMDTQYF. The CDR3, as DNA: TGCGCCAGCAGCTTTGGATCAGGGATCAATATGGATACGCAGTATTTT.

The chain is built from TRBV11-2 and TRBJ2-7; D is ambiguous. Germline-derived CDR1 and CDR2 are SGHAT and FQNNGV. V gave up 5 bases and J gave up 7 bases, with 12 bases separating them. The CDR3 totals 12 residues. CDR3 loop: CASSAAPGEQYF. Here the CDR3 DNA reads TGTGCCAGCAGCGCCGCCCCGGGTGAGCAGTACTTC.

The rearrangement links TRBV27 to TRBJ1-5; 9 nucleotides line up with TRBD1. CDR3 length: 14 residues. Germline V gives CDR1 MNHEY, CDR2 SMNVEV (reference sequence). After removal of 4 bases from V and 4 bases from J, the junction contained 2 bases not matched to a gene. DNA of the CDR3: TGTGCCAGCAGTTCAGGGACAGGGAATCAGCCCCAGCATTTT. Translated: CASSSGTGNQPQHF.

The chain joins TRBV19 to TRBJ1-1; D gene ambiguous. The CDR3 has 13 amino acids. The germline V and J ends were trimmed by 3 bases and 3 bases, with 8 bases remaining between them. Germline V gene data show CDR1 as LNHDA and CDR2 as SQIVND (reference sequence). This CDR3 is CASSMTRDTEAFF. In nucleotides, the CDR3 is TGTGCCAGTAGTATGACGAGGGACACTGAAGCTTTCTTT.

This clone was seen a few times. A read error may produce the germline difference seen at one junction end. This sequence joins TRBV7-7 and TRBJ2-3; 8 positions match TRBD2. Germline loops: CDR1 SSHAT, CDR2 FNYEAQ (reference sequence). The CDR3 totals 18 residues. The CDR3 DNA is TGTGCTAGCAGCCTCTCCGCGGGCGGGGGGCCCCACACAGATACGCAGTATTTT. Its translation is CASSLSAGGGPHTDTQYF.

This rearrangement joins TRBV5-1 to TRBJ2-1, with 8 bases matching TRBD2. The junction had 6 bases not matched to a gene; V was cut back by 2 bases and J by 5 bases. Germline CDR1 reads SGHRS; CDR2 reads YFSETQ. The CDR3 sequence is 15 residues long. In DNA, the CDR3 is TGCGCCAGCAGCTTCAGCGGGAGCGTCGACAATGAGCAGTTCTTC. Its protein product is CASSFSGSVDNEQFF.

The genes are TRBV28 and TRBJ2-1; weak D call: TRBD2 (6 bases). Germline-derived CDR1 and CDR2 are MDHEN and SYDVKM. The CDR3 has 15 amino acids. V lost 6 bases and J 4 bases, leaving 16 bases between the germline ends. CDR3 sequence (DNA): TGTGCCAGCAGCTTGCGGGTGGAGGGTTACAATGAGCAGTTCTTC. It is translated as CASSLRVEGYNEQFF.

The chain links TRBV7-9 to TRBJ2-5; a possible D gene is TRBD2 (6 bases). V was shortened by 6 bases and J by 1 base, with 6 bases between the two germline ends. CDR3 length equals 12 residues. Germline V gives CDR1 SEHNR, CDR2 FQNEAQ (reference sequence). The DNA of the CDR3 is TGTGCCAGCAGGGGACTCCAAGAGACCCAGTACTTC. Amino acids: CASRGLQETQYF.

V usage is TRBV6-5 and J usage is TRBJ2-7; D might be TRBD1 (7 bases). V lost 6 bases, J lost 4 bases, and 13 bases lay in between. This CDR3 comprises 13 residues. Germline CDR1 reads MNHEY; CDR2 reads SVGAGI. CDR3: CASSKQGTYEQYF. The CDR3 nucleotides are TGTGCCAGCAGCAAACAGGGGACTTACGAGCAGTACTTC.

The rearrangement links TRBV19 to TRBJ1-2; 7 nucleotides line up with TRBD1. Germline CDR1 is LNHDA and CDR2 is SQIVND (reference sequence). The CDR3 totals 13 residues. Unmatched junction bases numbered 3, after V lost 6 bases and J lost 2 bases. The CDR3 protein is CASRETGNYGYTF. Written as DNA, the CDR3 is TGTGCCAGTAGGGAGACAGGGAACTATGGCTACACCTTC.

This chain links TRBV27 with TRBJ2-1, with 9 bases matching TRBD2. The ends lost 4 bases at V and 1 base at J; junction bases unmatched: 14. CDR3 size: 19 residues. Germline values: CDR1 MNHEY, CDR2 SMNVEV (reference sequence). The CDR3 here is CASSSGLAGSSRSYNEQFF. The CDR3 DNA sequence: TGTGCCAGCAGTTCTGGGCTAGCGGGATCGAGCCGGTCCTACAATGAGCAGTTCTTC.

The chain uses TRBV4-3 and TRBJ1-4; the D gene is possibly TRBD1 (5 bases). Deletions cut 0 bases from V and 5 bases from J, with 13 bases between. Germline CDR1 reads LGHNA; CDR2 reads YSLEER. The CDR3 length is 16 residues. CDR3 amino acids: CASSQDVPGSNEKLFF. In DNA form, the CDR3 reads TGCGCCAGCAGCCAAGATGTCCCAGGGTCGAATGAAAAACTGTTTTTT.

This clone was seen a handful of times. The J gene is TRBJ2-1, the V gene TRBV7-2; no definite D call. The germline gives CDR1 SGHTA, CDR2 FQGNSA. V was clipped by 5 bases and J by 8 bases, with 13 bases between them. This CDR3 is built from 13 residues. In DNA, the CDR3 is TGTGCCAGCAGCCGCCCAAAAACGGATGAGCAGTTCTTC. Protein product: CASSRPKTDEQFF.

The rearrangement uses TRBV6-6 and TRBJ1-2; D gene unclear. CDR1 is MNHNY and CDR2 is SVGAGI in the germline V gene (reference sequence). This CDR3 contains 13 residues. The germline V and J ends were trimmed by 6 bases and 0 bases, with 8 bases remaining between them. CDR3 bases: TGTGCCAGCAGCACTATACCTAACTATGGCTACACCTTC. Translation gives CASSTIPNYGYTF.

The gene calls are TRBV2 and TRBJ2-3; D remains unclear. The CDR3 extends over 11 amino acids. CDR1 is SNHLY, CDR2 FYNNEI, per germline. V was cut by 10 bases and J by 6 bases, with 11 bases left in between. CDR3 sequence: CATENGDTQYF. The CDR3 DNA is TGTGCCACCGAAAACGGGGATACGCAGTATTTT.

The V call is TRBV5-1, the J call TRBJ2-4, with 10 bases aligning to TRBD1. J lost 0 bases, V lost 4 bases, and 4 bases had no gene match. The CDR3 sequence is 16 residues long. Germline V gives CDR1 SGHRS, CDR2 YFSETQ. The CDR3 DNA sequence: TGCGCCAGCAGCGAGGGGACAGGGGTAGCCAAAAACATTCAGTACTTC. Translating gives CASSEGTGVAKNIQYF.

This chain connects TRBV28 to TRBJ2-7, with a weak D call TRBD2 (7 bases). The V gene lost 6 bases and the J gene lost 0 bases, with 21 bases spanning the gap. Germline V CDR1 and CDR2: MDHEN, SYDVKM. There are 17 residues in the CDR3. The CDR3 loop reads CASSPTWGAGASYEQYF. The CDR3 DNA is TGTGCCAGCAGCCCTACCTGGGGGGCGGGAGCCTCCTACGAGCAGTACTTC.

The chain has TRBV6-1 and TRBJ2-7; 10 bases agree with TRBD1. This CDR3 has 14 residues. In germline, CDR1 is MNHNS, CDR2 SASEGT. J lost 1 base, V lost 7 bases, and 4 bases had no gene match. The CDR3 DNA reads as TGTGCCAGCACCGGGACAGGGGAGTCCTACGAGCAGTACTTC. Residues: CASTGTGESYEQYF.

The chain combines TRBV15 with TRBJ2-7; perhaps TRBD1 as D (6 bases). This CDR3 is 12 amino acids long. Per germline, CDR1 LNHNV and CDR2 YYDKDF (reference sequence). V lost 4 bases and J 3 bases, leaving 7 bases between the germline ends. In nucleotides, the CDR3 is TGTGCCACCAGCAAACAGGGCTACGAGCAGTACTTC. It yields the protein CATSKQGYEQYF.

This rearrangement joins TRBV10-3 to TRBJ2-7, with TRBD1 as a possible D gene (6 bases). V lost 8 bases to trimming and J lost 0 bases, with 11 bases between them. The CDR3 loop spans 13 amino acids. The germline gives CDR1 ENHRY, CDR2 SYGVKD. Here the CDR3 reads CAIGQDSSYEQYF. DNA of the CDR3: TGTGCCATCGGCCAGGACAGCTCCTACGAGCAGTACTTC.

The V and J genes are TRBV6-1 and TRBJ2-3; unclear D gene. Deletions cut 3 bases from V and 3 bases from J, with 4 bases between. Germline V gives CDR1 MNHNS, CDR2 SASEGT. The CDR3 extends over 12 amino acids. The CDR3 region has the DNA TGTGCCAGCAGTGACTTTACAGATACGCAGTATTTT. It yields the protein CASSDFTDTQYF.

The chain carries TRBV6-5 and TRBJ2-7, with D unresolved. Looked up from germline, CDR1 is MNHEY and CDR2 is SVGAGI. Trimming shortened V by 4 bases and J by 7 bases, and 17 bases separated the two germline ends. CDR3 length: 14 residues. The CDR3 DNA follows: TGTGCCAGCAGTTCGTCTGGGTCGGGTCTGGAGCAGTACTTC. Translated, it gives CASSSSGSGLEQYF.

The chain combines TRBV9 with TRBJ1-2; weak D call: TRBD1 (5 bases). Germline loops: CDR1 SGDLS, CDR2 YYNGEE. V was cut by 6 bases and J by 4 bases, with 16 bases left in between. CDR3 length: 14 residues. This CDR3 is CASNRDSRGYGYTF. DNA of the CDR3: TGTGCCAGCAACCGAGACAGTAGGGGCTATGGCTACACCTTC.

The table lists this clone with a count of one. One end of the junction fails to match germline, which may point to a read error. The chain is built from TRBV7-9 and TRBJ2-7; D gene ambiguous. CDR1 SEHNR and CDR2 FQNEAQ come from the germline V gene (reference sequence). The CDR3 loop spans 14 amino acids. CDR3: CSSSLRTGSYEQYF. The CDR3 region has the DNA TGTTCCAGCAGCTTACGTACGGGTTCCTACGAGCAGTACTTC.

CDR3 in amino acids: CAISNGLAGGWDTQYF. The CDR3 coding sequence is TGTGCCATCAGTAACGGACTAGCGGGAGGTTGGGATACGCAGTATTTT. The V call is TRBV10-3, the J call TRBJ2-3; 14 bases align to TRBD2. J was trimmed by 6 bases and V by 5 bases; bases with no gene match: 7. CDR1 and CDR2 (germline): ENHRY, SYGVKD. There are 16 residues in the CDR3.

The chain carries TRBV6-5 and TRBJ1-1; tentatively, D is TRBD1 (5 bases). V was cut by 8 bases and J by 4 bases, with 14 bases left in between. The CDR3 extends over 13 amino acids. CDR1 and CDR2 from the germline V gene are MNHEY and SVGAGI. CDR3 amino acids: CASGKGDSTEAFF. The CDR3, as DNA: TGTGCCAGCGGTAAAGGAGACAGCACTGAAGCTTTCTTT.